Listed below are T cell receptor beta chains from one sample, sequenced in a study of cytomegalovirus exposure and HLA in healthy donors. Some clones are missing from TCRdb's copy, which holds only in-frame ones; the method was immunoSEQ multiplex PCR. The profile covers about 80,000 clones, with under 85% appearing a single time and about 20% taken by the ten largest. Sequencing was done on a sample of PBMCs. The receptors here all came from a woman between 40 and 50 years old in good health and CMV-seropositive. Both conserved end residues are part of each CDR3. A D gene is named only where the DNA matches it firmly. Only some rows state a clone size, as once, few, many or a class for expanded clones.

v_gene: TRBV2
d_gene: TRBD1
j_gene: TRBJ1-5
abundance: once
CDR3nt: TGTGCCAGCAGAACAGGGGGTCCGGGCAATCAGCCCCAGCATTTT
CDR3aa: CASRTGGPGNQPQHF

v_gene: TRBV18
d_gene: -
j_gene: TRBJ1-4
abundance: -
CDR3nt: TGTGCCAGCTCGCCTAACAGGGAAACAACTAATGAAAAACTGTTTTTT
CDR3aa: CASSPNRETTNEKLFF

v_gene: TRBV6-1
d_gene: TRBD1
j_gene: TRBJ2-7
abundance: few
CDR3nt: TGTGCCAGCAGGACGACAGGGGGTAACGAGCAGTACTTC
CDR3aa: CASRTTGGNEQYF

v_gene: TRBV2
d_gene: -
j_gene: TRBJ1-5
abundance: few
CDR3nt: TGTGCCAGCAGGGTGGACATAGTGGTTCAGCCCCAGCATTTT
CDR3aa: CASRVDIVVQPQHF

v_gene: TRBV7-2
d_gene: TRBD2
j_gene: TRBJ2-7
abundance: few
CDR3nt: TGTGCCAGCAGCTGGACCGGGACTAGCGGGAGTAGCGAGCAGTACTTC
CDR3aa: CASSWTGTSGSSEQYF

v_gene: TRBV5-3
d_gene: TRBD2
j_gene: TRBJ2-1
abundance: -
CDR3nt: TGTGCCAGAAGCTTCGGGGGAGGGCCTGGGAATGAGCAGTTCTTC
CDR3aa: CARSFGGGPGNEQFF

v_gene: TRBV5-1
d_gene: -
j_gene: TRBJ2-2
abundance: -
CDR3nt: TGCGCCAGCAGCGAGGGGACACCCGTAAGGACCGGGGAGCTGTTTTTT
CDR3aa: CASSEGTPVRTGELFF

v_gene: TRBV4-1
d_gene: -
j_gene: TRBJ1-4
abundance: -
CDR3nt: TGCGCCAGCAGCCAAGTTCAAGGGGGTGGTGAAAAACTGTTTTTT
CDR3aa: CASSQVQGGGEKLFF

v_gene: TRBV6-4
d_gene: TRBD2
j_gene: TRBJ2-1
abundance: -
CDR3nt: TGTGCCAGCAGTGAAGAGTCCCTGCGGGGGAATGAGCAGTTCTTC
CDR3aa: CASSEESLRGNEQFF

v_gene: TRBV4-1
d_gene: -
j_gene: TRBJ2-1
abundance: -
CDR3nt: TGCGCCAGCAGCCAGGGCGACGGGGGAAATGAGCAGTTCTTC
CDR3aa: CASSQGDGGNEQFF

v_gene: TRBV6-1
d_gene: TRBD2
j_gene: TRBJ2-5
abundance: few
CDR3nt: TGTGCCAGCGGTAAATGGGGGGGAGAGACCCAGTACTTC
CDR3aa: CASGKWGGETQYF

v_gene: TRBV28
d_gene: -
j_gene: TRBJ1-5
abundance: -
CDR3nt: TGTGCCAGCAGTGCGTACTATTACAGGGGCAATCAGCCCCAGCATTTT
CDR3aa: CASSAYYYRGNQPQHF

v_gene: TRBV2
d_gene: -
j_gene: TRBJ1-5
abundance: -
CDR3nt: TGTGCCAGCAGTGAAGGGGGGGGTCCATATCAGCCCCAGCATTTT
CDR3aa: CASSEGGGPYQPQHF

v_gene: TRBV10-1
d_gene: TRBD1
j_gene: TRBJ2-7
abundance: -
CDR3nt: TGCGCCAGCAGTGGATGGACAGGGGCTATCTACGAGCAGTACTTC
CDR3aa: CASSGWTGAIYEQYF

v_gene: TRBV19
d_gene: TRBD1
j_gene: TRBJ2-2
abundance: -
CDR3nt: TGTGCCAGTAGTGGGACAGGGCTGAACACCGGGGAGCTGTTTTTT
CDR3aa: CASSGTGLNTGELFF

v_gene: TRBV4-1
d_gene: -
j_gene: TRBJ1-2
abundance: -
CDR3nt: TGCGCCAGCAGCGGGAGAAACTATGGCTACACCTTC
CDR3aa: CASSGRNYGYTF

v_gene: TRBV9
d_gene: TRBD2
j_gene: TRBJ2-3
abundance: -
CDR3nt: TGTGCCAGCAGCAGGACTAGCGGGAGTGGAGATACGCAGTATTTT
CDR3aa: CASSRTSGSGDTQYF

v_gene: TRBV29-1
d_gene: -
j_gene: TRBJ2-3
abundance: -
CDR3nt: TGCAGCGTTGAAGGGCGGGCCTCGCGAGGGGATACGCAGTATTTT
CDR3aa: CSVEGRASRGDTQYF

v_gene: TRBV2
d_gene: TRBD1
j_gene: TRBJ1-1
abundance: once
CDR3nt: TGTGCCAGCTTCAATAACAGGGGTCCTGAAGCTTTCTTT
CDR3aa: CASFNNRGPEAFF

v_gene: TRBV13
d_gene: -
j_gene: TRBJ1-5
abundance: -
CDR3nt: TGTGCCAGCAGCTTAGCAGGTAGCAATCAGCCCCAGCATTTT
CDR3aa: CASSLAGSNQPQHF

v_gene: TRBV27
d_gene: -
j_gene: TRBJ1-1
abundance: -
CDR3nt: TGTGCCAGCAGTTTACGGGGGGTGGGCACTGAAGCTTTCTTT
CDR3aa: CASSLRGVGTEAFF

v_gene: TRBV6-6
d_gene: -
j_gene: TRBJ2-1
abundance: -
CDR3nt: TGTGCCAGCAGTTACGCCCAGGGTTGGCAGTTCTTC
CDR3aa: CASSYAQGWQFF

v_gene: TRBV5-1
d_gene: -
j_gene: TRBJ1-1
abundance: few
CDR3nt: TGCGCCAGCAGCTTGGCCCGGGGAAGAACTGAAGCTTTCTTT
CDR3aa: CASSLARGRTEAFF

v_gene: TRBV29-1
d_gene: TRBD1
j_gene: TRBJ1-1
abundance: -
CDR3nt: TGCAGCGTTTATCCGGGACAGGGGTTTACTGAAGCTTTCTTT
CDR3aa: CSVYPGQGFTEAFF

v_gene: TRBV4-2
d_gene: -
j_gene: TRBJ1-1
abundance: -
CDR3nt: TGTGCCAGCAGCCCCTCTTTTTTCGGGAGCACTGAAGCTTTCTTT
CDR3aa: CASSPSFFGSTEAFF

v_gene: TRBV27
d_gene: -
j_gene: TRBJ2-1
abundance: -
CDR3nt: TGTGCCAGCAGCCTACAACCCAACGACAGGAGCATAACCAATGAGCAGTTCTTC
CDR3aa: CASSLQPNDRSITNEQFF

v_gene: TRBV6-5
d_gene: TRBD1
j_gene: TRBJ2-3
abundance: -
CDR3nt: TGTGCCAGCAGTTACTCCGGGACAGGGTCAGATACGCAGTATTTT
CDR3aa: CASSYSGTGSDTQYF

v_gene: TRBV6-5
d_gene: -
j_gene: TRBJ2-1
abundance: -
CDR3nt: TGTGCCAGCAGTTACTCGGGCAGCTCCTACAATGAGCAGTTCTTC
CDR3aa: CASSYSGSSYNEQFF

v_gene: TRBV6-5
d_gene: TRBD1
j_gene: TRBJ1-6
abundance: few
CDR3nt: TGTGCCAGCAGTGACAGGGATCTCATCCACTTT
CDR3aa: CASSDRDLIHF

v_gene: TRBV7-8
d_gene: -
j_gene: TRBJ1-5
abundance: -
CDR3nt: TGTGCCAGCAGCCTAGGGGGGGGTCAGCCCCAGCATTTT
CDR3aa: CASSLGGGQPQHF

v_gene: TRBV5-5
d_gene: TRBD2
j_gene: TRBJ2-7
abundance: -
CDR3nt: TGTGCCAGCCTACAATCCCTGGGGGGGACTTTCTACGAGCAGTACTTC
CDR3aa: CASLQSLGGTFYEQYF

v_gene: TRBV29-1
d_gene: TRBD2
j_gene: TRBJ2-3
abundance: -
CDR3nt: TGCAGCGTTGAATCCGGGGGGGCCAGCACAGATACGCAGTATTTT
CDR3aa: CSVESGGASTDTQYF

v_gene: TRBV25-1
d_gene: -
j_gene: TRBJ2-1
abundance: few
CDR3nt: TGTGCCAGCAGTGAATCCGGGGTGGGCGGGCAGTTCTTC
CDR3aa: CASSESGVGGQFF

v_gene: TRBV7-7
d_gene: TRBD2
j_gene: TRBJ2-2
abundance: -
CDR3nt: TGTGCCAGCAGCTCAGGGACTAGTCGCGGGGAGCTGTTTTTT
CDR3aa: CASSSGTSRGELFF

v_gene: TRBV4-2
d_gene: -
j_gene: TRBJ1-2
abundance: -
CDR3nt: TGTGCCAGCAGCCAAGGGGCGGGAGCCATAGAAGAATCCTCCTATGGCTACACCTTC
CDR3aa: CASSQGAGAIEESSYGYTF

v_gene: TRBV30
d_gene: TRBD1
j_gene: TRBJ1-2
abundance: -
CDR3nt: TGTGCCGGGCACCCGGAGGGGGCGGGCTACACCTTC
CDR3aa: CAGHPEGAGYTF

v_gene: TRBV7-7
d_gene: TRBD2
j_gene: TRBJ2-1
abundance: -
CDR3nt: TGTGCCAGCAGCGGACTAGCAGGAGATGAGCAGTTCTTC
CDR3aa: CASSGLAGDEQFF

v_gene: TRBV27
d_gene: -
j_gene: TRBJ2-3
abundance: -
CDR3nt: TGTGCCACCCACCCCCAGGGGCGGCTGTTCACAGATACGCAGTATTTT
CDR3aa: CATHPQGRLFTDTQYF

v_gene: TRBV6-5
d_gene: -
j_gene: TRBJ1-1
abundance: -
CDR3nt: TGTGCCAGCTTTATGAACACTGAAGCTTTCTTT
CDR3aa: CASFMNTEAFF

v_gene: TRBV12-5
d_gene: -
j_gene: TRBJ2-1
abundance: -
CDR3nt: TGTGCTAGTGGTTTGCTCAGGGGAGTCGGGGTCAATGAGCAGTTCTTC
CDR3aa: CASGLLRGVGVNEQFF

v_gene: TRBV5-4
d_gene: TRBD2
j_gene: TRBJ2-1
abundance: -
CDR3nt: TGTGCCAGCAGCTTGTCCATGACTAGCGAACTCAATGAGCAGTTCTTC
CDR3aa: CASSLSMTSELNEQFF